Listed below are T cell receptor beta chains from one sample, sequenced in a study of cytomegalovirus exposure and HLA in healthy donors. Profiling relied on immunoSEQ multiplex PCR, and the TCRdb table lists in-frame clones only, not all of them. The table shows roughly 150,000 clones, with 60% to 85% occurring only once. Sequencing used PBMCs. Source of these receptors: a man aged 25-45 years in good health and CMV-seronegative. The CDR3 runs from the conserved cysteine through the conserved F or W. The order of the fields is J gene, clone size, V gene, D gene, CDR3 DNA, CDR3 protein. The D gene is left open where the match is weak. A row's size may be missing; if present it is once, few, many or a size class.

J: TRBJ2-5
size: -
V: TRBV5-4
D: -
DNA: TGTGCCAGCAGCTCTACAGGGTCAGAGACCCAGTACTTC
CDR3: CASSSTGSETQYF

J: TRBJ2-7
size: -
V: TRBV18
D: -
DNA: TGTGCCAGCTCAGCCGGGACGGGGAGGTACGAGCAGTACTTC
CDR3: CASSAGTGRYEQYF

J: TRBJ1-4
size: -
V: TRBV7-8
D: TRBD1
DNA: TGTGCCAGCAGCTTAGTTCGGCAGGGGGATGAAAAACTGTTTTTT
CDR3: CASSLVRQGDEKLFF

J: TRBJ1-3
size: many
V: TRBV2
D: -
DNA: TGTGCCAGCAGTGAAGGACTTCGCTCTGGAAACACCATATATTTT
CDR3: CASSEGLRSGNTIYF

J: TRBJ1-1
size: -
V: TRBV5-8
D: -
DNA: TGTGCCACCACAGGACAGAGATTTGAAGCTTTCTTT
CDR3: CATTGQRFEAFF

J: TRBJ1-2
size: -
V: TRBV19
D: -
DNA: TGTGCCAGTCGGGAGGCAGGGGCTCCAGCTAACTATGGCTACACCTTC
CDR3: CASREAGAPANYGYTF

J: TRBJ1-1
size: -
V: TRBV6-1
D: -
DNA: TGTGCCAGCAGTGAAACAGCTCTGAACACTGAAGCTTTCTTT
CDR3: CASSETALNTEAFF

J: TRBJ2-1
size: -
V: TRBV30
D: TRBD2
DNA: TGTGCCTGGCACTTAGCGGGGATCTACAATGAGCAGTTCTTC
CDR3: CAWHLAGIYNEQFF

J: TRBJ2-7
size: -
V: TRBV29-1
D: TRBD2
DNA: TGCAGCGTTGAGGCGGGAGGGGGACACGAGCAGTACTTC
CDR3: CSVEAGGGHEQYF

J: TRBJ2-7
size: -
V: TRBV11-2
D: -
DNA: TGTGCCAGCAGTCCCTCGATAACCGGGGCCTACGAGCAGTACTTC
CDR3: CASSPSITGAYEQYF

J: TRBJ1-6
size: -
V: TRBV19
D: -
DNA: TGTGCCACCTCGACAGGCCGCTCCTATAATTCACCCCTCCACTTT
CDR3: CATSTGRSYNSPLHF

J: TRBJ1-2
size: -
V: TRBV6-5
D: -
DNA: TGTGCCAGCACTATAGGAGGCGTCTATGGCTACACCTTC
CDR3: CASTIGGVYGYTF

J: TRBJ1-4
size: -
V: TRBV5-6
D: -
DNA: TGTGCCAGCAGCTTGCGAGGCGGTCAGTTTAATGAAAAACTGTTTTTT
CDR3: CASSLRGGQFNEKLFF

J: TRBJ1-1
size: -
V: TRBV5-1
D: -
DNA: TGCGCCAGCAGCTTGCCGTCGGGTGATGCTGAAGCTTTCTTT
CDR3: CASSLPSGDAEAFF

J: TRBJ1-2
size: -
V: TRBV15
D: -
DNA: TGTGCCACCAGCAGAGAAGAAGGGGTTCGGTTCGGTGGCTACACCTTC
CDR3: CATSREEGVRFGGYTF

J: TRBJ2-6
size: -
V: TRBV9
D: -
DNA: TGTGCCAGCAGCGTAGCGCGTGGGTTACGAGACTCTGGGGCCAACGGCCTGACTTTC
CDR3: CASSVARGLRDSGANGLTF

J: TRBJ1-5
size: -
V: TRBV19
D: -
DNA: TGTGCCAGTAGTATAGCGGGAGGGAGTGGGTCTCAGCCCCAGCATTTT
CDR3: CASSIAGGSGSQPQHF

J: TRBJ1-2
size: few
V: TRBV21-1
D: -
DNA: TGTGCCAGCAGCGGACAGGGACGGTTTAACTATGGCTACACCTTC
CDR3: CASSGQGRFNYGYTF

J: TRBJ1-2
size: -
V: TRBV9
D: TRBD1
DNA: TGTGCCAGCAGCGCAGGACAGGGGGTGACCTATGGCTACACCTTC
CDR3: CASSAGQGVTYGYTF

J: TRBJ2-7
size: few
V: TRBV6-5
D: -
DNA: TGTGCCAGCAGTTCCGTATTTACCTCCAGCTCCTACGAGCAGTACTTC
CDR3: CASSSVFTSSSYEQYF

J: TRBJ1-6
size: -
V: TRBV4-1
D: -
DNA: TGCGCCAGCTCCCAAAACTCCTATAATTCACCCCTCCACTTT
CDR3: CASSQNSYNSPLHF

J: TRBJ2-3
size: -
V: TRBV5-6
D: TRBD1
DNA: TGTGCCAGCAGCTTGGGGGACAGCCGCACAGATACGCAGTATTTT
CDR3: CASSLGDSRTDTQYF

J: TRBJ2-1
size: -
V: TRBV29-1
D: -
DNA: TGCAGCGGGGGCGGGGTCCGCCCTTTTATAGATGAGCAGTTCTTC
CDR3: CSGGGVRPFIDEQFF

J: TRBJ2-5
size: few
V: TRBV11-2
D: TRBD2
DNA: TGTGCCAGCAGCTGGGGAGTGGGGGGGGAGACCCAGTACTTC
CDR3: CASSWGVGGETQYF

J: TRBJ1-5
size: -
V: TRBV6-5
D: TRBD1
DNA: TGTGCCAGCAGAAAGTCCGGGACAGGGAACCAGCCCCAGCATTTT
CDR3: CASRKSGTGNQPQHF

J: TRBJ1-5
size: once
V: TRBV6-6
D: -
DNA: TGTGCCAGCAGTTATGAGGCGTCGGGCAATCAGCCCCAGCATTTT
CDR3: CASSYEASGNQPQHF